These T cell receptor beta chains were read from a single sample in a study of shared clonotypes between healthy human individuals. Method: immunoSEQ multiplex PCR; TCRdb's copy keeps in-frame clones and lacks some. The table includes some 1,100,000 clones, about 84% detected once. The material sequenced was memory CD4+ T cells from PBMCs. The source is a man between 18 and 35 years old in good health. Some clones in this sample may be carry-over from other donors' samples. Both conserved end residues are part of each CDR3. A D gene is named only where the DNA matches it firmly. A clone size is listed for some rows: how often the clone was seen (once, few, many), or a class if it is expanded.

cdr3_nt cdr3_aa clone_size j_call cdr3_length v_call d_call
TGTGCCAGCAGTGAAACGACACCCGATCAGCCCCAGCATTTT CASSETTPDQPQHF - TRBJ1-5 14 TRBV2 -
TGTGCCAGCAGCCTCTACTCCGGGACAGGGTGGGCCACGTACCAAGAGACCCAGTACTTC CASSLYSGTGWATYQETQYF once TRBJ2-5 20 TRBV14 TRBD1
TGTGCCTGGACTGCCCGGGACAGGGGACATAATTCACCCCTCCACTTT CAWTARDRGHNSPLHF - TRBJ1-6 16 TRBV30 TRBD1
TGCAGCGTTGATAGGACAGGAGACACTGAAGCTTTCTTT CSVDRTGDTEAFF - TRBJ1-1 13 TRBV29-1 TRBD1
TGTGCCAGCAGAAGACAGGGAGGAGGGTTTTACGAGCAGTACTTC CASRRQGGGFYEQYF - TRBJ2-7 15 TRBV7-8 -
TGTGCCAGCAGTGGATTCATTGACAGTGACTATGGCTACACCTTC CASSGFIDSDYGYTF - TRBJ1-2 15 TRBV6-1 -
TGTGCCAGCAGCTCCGGACAGGGGGGGAACTATGGCTACACCTTC CASSSGQGGNYGYTF - TRBJ1-2 15 TRBV7-2 TRBD1
TGTGCCAGCAGTTTACCCGGGGCCGAGGGGGAGACCCAGTACTTC CASSLPGAEGETQYF - TRBJ2-5 15 TRBV28 -
TGTGCCAGTAACCTGAGGACAGGGCTGAGCAATCAGCCCCAGCATTTT CASNLRTGLSNQPQHF - TRBJ1-5 16 TRBV19 TRBD1
TGTGCCAGCAGGCCGGGCGCAAACTATGGCTACACCTTC CASRPGANYGYTF few TRBJ1-2 13 TRBV2 -
TGTGCCAGCAGCACCACTAGCGTCGATGAGCAGTTCTTC CASSTTSVDEQFF - TRBJ2-1 13 TRBV9 TRBD2
TGTGCCAGCCAGGGAGGGGTCCTTTCCTACGAGCAGTACTTC CASQGGVLSYEQYF few TRBJ2-7 14 TRBV2 TRBD2
TGTGCCAGCAGTCCGAACAGAGGAAGTGGAGCTTTCTTT CASSPNRGSGAFF - TRBJ1-1 13 TRBV6-5 -
TGTGCCAGCAGGCTAGGACTAGCGGGAGGGGAGACCCAGTACTTC CASRLGLAGGETQYF few TRBJ2-5 15 TRBV2 TRBD2
TGTGCCAGCAGCTTGTATAGGAATTCACCCCTCCACTTT CASSLYRNSPLHF - TRBJ1-6 13 TRBV5-6 -
TGTGCCAGCAGCAACAGAGTCACCGGGGAGCTGTTTTTT CASSNRVTGELFF - TRBJ2-2 13 TRBV9 -
TGTGCCAGCAGCTTGAACGCACGGAGCACAGATACGCAGTATTTT CASSLNARSTDTQYF - TRBJ2-3 15 TRBV5-4 -
TGTGCCAGCAGCCCCCCCGGGAGGGCGGGGGAGACCCAGTACTTC CASSPPGRAGETQYF - TRBJ2-5 15 TRBV11-1 TRBD2
TGTGCCAGCAGTCGAGGGGGGCGTGAAAAACTGTTTTTT CASSRGGREKLFF - TRBJ1-4 13 TRBV14 -
TGTGCCATCAGTTCCGACAAAGGGGGTCAGCCCCAGCATTTT CAISSDKGGQPQHF - TRBJ1-5 14 TRBV10-3 -
TGTGCCAGTAGTATAGAGAGAGGCAAGAACACTGAAGCTTTCTTT CASSIERGKNTEAFF - TRBJ1-1 15 TRBV19 -
TGTGCCAGTAGGAAAACCGCGACCGGGGAGCTGTTTTTT CASRKTATGELFF - TRBJ2-2 13 TRBV19 -
TGTGCCAGCACAGGCCAAGCGGGAGTTTTCAGTGAGCAGTTCTTC CASTGQAGVFSEQFF - TRBJ2-1 15 TRBV6-1 TRBD2
TGTGCCAGCAACAATAAGGGTTCTGGGGCCAACGTCCTGACTTTC CASNNKGSGANVLTF - TRBJ2-6 15 TRBV28 -
TGTGCCAGCAGCAGGGACAGGGAAGAGACCCAGTACTTC CASSRDREETQYF - TRBJ2-5 13 TRBV11-2 TRBD1
TGTGCCAGCAGGCGGCGAGAACTAGCGGGAGGGAGGGCCAATGAGCAGTTCTTC CASRRRELAGGRANEQFF once TRBJ2-1 18 TRBV11-2 TRBD2
TGCGCCAGCAGCTTGGATGGAACGGGTGAGCAGTTCTTC CASSLDGTGEQFF - TRBJ2-1 13 TRBV5-1 -
TGTGCCAGCAGCTTTGGACTAGCGGGACTAGAGACCCAGTACTTC CASSFGLAGLETQYF few TRBJ2-5 15 TRBV7-2 TRBD2
TGTGCCAGCAGCTACACGACAGGGGGACGGTCACCCCTCCACTTT CASSYTTGGRSPLHF - TRBJ1-6 15 TRBV7-2 TRBD1
TGTGCCAGCAGTTTATCGGGACTAGCCTCCCCCAATGAGCAGTTCTTC CASSLSGLASPNEQFF - TRBJ2-1 16 TRBV27 TRBD2
TGTGCCAGCGGAGCAATGCTAGGACCCTACAATGAGCAGTTCTTC CASGAMLGPYNEQFF - TRBJ2-1 15 TRBV28 -
TGTGCCAGCAGCTTACAGGGGGACTACCTGTTCTTC CASSLQGDYLFF - TRBJ2-1 12 TRBV7-6 -